The rows below give T cell receptor beta chains drawn from one sample of a study of T cell responses to AZD1222 COVID-19 vaccine. Repertoires were generated with immunoSEQ multiplex PCR, while TCRdb's copy carries only in-frame clones and drops some. The sample shows some 130,000 clones, around 90% of them seen only once. Here the sequenced sample was peripheral blood, taken on day 0 of AZD1222 vaccination. The origin of the receptors is an adult in good health. The CDR3 runs from the conserved cysteine through the conserved F or W. The D gene is left open where the match is weak. Some rows mark clone size as missing; the rest say once, few, many or name a class of expanded clone.

j_call d_call clone_size v_call cdr3_nt cdr3_aa
TRBJ2-2 - - TRBV29-1 TGCAGCGTTGCGACAGCTGGGACCACCGGGGAGCTGTTTTTT CSVATAGTTGELFF
TRBJ1-5 - - TRBV28 TGTGCCAGCAGCCCCCCCAACAAGCCCCAGCATTTT CASSPPNKPQHF
TRBJ1-2 TRBD1 - TRBV5-5 TGTGCCAGCAGCCGACAGGGAAACTATGGCTACACCTTC CASSRQGNYGYTF
TRBJ1-4 - - TRBV6-5 TGTGCCAGCAGTTCTATAGACGGATACTTTGAAAAACTGTTTTTT CASSSIDGYFEKLFF
TRBJ1-2 - once TRBV14 TGTGCCAGCAGCCAAGATCAGTGGGATCACCATAACTATGGCTACACCTTC CASSQDQWDHHNYGYTF
TRBJ1-4 TRBD1 - TRBV24-1 TGTGCCACCAGTGACCCCACAGGGGGCCTAGCTAATGAAAAACTGTTTTTT CATSDPTGGLANEKLFF
TRBJ1-1 - - TRBV7-8 TGTGCCAGCAGCTTAATGGAGGTTCAGAGGGAAGCTTTCTTT CASSLMEVQREAFF
TRBJ1-1 - - TRBV28 TGTGCCAGCACAGGGGACCGTAATGAAGCTTTCTTT CASTGDRNEAFF
TRBJ2-1 - - TRBV19 TGTGCCAGTAGTATAGCGGGGAGGATCAATGAGCAGTTCTTC CASSIAGRINEQFF
TRBJ1-2 - - TRBV28 TGTGCCAGCACCCAAACCTGGAGGGCCGGCTACACCTTC CASTQTWRAGYTF
TRBJ1-1 TRBD1 once TRBV5-1 TGCGCCAGCAGCTTACCCGACAGGGGAAGCCGCACTGAAGCTTTCTTT CASSLPDRGSRTEAFF
TRBJ1-1 TRBD1 - TRBV7-3 TGTGCCAGCAGTCTTACAGGGGTTAACACTGAAGCTTTCTTT CASSLTGVNTEAFF
TRBJ1-1 - - TRBV5-8 TGTGCCAGCAGCTTGGAACCCAGGGTGAACACTGAAGCTTTCTTT CASSLEPRVNTEAFF
TRBJ2-7 - few TRBV7-9 TGTGCCAGCAGCCGACTAGGTGTTAACGAGCAGTACTTC CASSRLGVNEQYF
TRBJ2-1 - - TRBV5-6 TGTGCCAGCAGCCTGTCGGGAAATGAGCAGTTCTTC CASSLSGNEQFF
TRBJ1-4 - - TRBV5-6 TGTGCCAGCAGCCCCTTTTTTACCCCCTCTGGGAGCGGCGAAAAACTGTTTTTT CASSPFFTPSGSGEKLFF
TRBJ2-3 TRBD1 - TRBV10-3 TGTGCCATCAGTGAGGGACAGGGAGGCGCAGATACGCAGTATTTT CAISEGQGGADTQYF
TRBJ1-5 TRBD1 - TRBV28 TGTGCCAGCAGTAGGACAGGGGGCGATCAGCCCCAGCATTTT CASSRTGGDQPQHF
TRBJ2-3 - - TRBV7-8 TGTGCCAGCAGCGCAACGGATACGCAGTATTTT CASSATDTQYF
TRBJ1-5 - - TRBV2 TGTGCCAGCAGCTCCGGGACATTCAGCAATCAGCCCCAGCATTTT CASSSGTFSNQPQHF
TRBJ1-3 - - TRBV4-1 TGCGCCAGCAGCCAAGATCGTAGGGGAGGCTCTGGAAACACCATATATTTT CASSQDRRGGSGNTIYF
TRBJ2-5 TRBD2 - TRBV7-2 TGTGCCAGCAGCTGGGGACTACAAGAGACCCAGTACTTC CASSWGLQETQYF
TRBJ2-2 TRBD1 once TRBV7-6 TGTGCCAGCAGCTTAAGTCCGAGAGGGGGCTCCAGGAGGGAGCTGTTTTTT CASSLSPRGGSRRELFF
TRBJ1-2 - - TRBV10-1 TGCGCCAGCACCCAAGACAGTGGAAAAGGCTACACCTTC CASTQDSGKGYTF
TRBJ1-6 - - TRBV7-9 TGTGCCAGCTCGACGCACAGGGATAATTCACCCCTCCACTTT CASSTHRDNSPLHF
TRBJ1-5 TRBD1 - TRBV27 TGTGCCAGCAGTTTCCAGACAGGGGGCGGGCCCCAGCATTTT CASSFQTGGGPQHF
TRBJ2-7 TRBD2 - TRBV2 TGTGCCAGCAGTGAAGTCGCGACTAGCGGGAGAAACGAGCAGTACTTC CASSEVATSGRNEQYF
TRBJ1-5 - - TRBV19 TGTGCCAGTAGTACAGACGGGAGCAATCAGCCCCAGCATTTT CASSTDGSNQPQHF
TRBJ2-3 - - TRBV7-6 TGTGCCAGCAGCCCCGACGTACGGAACACAGATACGCAGTATTTT CASSPDVRNTDTQYF
TRBJ2-2 TRBD2 - TRBV9 TGTGCCAGCAGCGTAGAAAGGGAGCGGGAGACCAACGGGGAGCTGTTTTTT CASSVERERETNGELFF
TRBJ2-6 - - TRBV7-9 TGTGCCAGCAGCACCCGGGATTACGGATCTGGGGCCAACGTCCTGACTTTC CASSTRDYGSGANVLTF
TRBJ1-2 - - TRBV7-3 TGTGCCAGCAGCTTAACAACTGGCTATGGCTACACCTTC CASSLTTGYGYTF
TRBJ1-2 TRBD1 - TRBV28 TGTGCCAGCAGCTCCGGACAGGTGGGGAATGGCTACACCTTC CASSSGQVGNGYTF
TRBJ1-5 - once TRBV7-2 TGTGCCAGCAGCTTTAGCGGGGACCGCAATCAGCCCCAGCATTTT CASSFSGDRNQPQHF
TRBJ2-2 TRBD2 - TRBV6-1 TGTGCCAGCAGTGAAGCCGAGGGTAGCGGGATAGGGGAGCTGTTTTTT CASSEAEGSGIGELFF
TRBJ1-1 TRBD1 once TRBV10-3 TGTGCCATCAGTGCGCCGGGACAGGGGGCCTCTGAAGCTTTCTTT CAISAPGQGASEAFF
TRBJ1-1 - - TRBV4-3 TGCGCCAGCAGCCTATCGACAGGGAACACTGAAGCTTTCTTT CASSLSTGNTEAFF
TRBJ1-1 TRBD1 - TRBV11-2 TGTGCCAGCAGCTTCTCTGGGACAGGGGTTGAGGCTTTCTTT CASSFSGTGVEAFF
TRBJ2-1 TRBD2 - TRBV11-3 TGTGCCAGCAGCCCAAGAGCGGGAGGGACCTACAATGAGCAGTTCTTC CASSPRAGGTYNEQFF
TRBJ2-7 TRBD1 - TRBV19 TGTGCCAGTCAAGGGGGCAGGTACGAGCAGTACTTC CASQGGRYEQYF
TRBJ1-2 - - TRBV12-3/TRBV12-4 TGTGCCAGCACCCATCGACGGCTAGGCGGCTACACCTTC CASTHRRLGGYTF